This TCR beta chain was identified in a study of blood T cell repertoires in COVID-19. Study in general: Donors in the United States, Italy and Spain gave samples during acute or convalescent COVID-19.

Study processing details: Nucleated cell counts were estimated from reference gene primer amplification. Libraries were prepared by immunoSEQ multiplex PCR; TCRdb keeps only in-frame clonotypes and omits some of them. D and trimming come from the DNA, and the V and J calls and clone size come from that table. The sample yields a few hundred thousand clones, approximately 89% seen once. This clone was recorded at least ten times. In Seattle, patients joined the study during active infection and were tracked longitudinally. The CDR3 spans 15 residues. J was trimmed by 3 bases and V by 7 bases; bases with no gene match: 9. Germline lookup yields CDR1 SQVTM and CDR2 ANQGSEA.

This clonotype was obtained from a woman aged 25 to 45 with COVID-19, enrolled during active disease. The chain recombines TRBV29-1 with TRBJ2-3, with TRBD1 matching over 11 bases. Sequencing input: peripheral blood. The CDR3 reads CSAISGTGGTDTQYF. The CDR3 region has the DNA TGCAGCGCAATTTCCGGGACAGGGGGGACAGATACGCAGTATTTT.